The 2 T cell receptor beta chains below all came from one sample that was sequenced in a study of blood T cell repertoires in COVID-19 (dated by TCRdb to about 2020). Libraries were constructed by the immunoSEQ multiplex PCR assay. TCRdb stores this immuneACCESS table with in-frame sequences only. Part of the clones is absent; in the studies checked, under half of the shortfall reflects unresolved V genes, and no reason is known for the rest. Here the sample has about 410,000 clones; about 88% occur a single time. The ten biggest clones cover around 1.5% of the sample. Sequencing input: peripheral blood. Receptors originate from a woman between 40 and 50 years old with COVID-19, enrolled during active disease.

V and J are TRBV4-3 and TRBJ1-1; the D is unclear. Trimming pared 4 bases from V and 3 bases from J, leaving 9 bases between. The CDR3 covers 13 residues. Germline lookup yields CDR1 LGHNA and CDR2 YSLEER. In DNA, the CDR3 is TGCGCCAGCAGCCCAGACCCTTACACTGAAGCTTTCTTT. It is translated as CASSPDPYTEAFF.

This sequence joins TRBV7-2 and TRBJ2-7; TRBD2 matches at 15 bases. Germline V lookup: CDR1 SGHTA, CDR2 FQGNSA. J was trimmed by 3 bases and V by 6 bases; bases with no gene match: 3. This CDR3 has 15 amino acids. Here the CDR3 DNA reads TGTGCCAGCAGAAGGACTAGCGGGGGGGACTACGAGCAGTACTTC. Translation gives CASRRTSGGDYEQYF.